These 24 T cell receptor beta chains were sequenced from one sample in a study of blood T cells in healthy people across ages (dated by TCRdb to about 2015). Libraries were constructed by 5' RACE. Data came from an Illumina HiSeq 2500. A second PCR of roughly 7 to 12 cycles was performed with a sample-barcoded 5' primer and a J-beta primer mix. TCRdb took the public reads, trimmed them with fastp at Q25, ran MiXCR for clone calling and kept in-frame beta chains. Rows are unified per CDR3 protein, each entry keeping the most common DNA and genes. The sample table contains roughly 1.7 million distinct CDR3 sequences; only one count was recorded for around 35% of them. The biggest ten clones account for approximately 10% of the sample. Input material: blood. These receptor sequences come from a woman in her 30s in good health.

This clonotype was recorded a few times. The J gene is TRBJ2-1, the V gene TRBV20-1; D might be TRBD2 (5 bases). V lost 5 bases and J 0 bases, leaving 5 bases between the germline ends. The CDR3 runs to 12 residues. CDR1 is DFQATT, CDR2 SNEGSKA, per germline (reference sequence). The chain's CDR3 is CSAGLSYNEQFF. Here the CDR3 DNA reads TGCAGTGCTGGACTCTCCTACAATGAGCAGTTCTTC.

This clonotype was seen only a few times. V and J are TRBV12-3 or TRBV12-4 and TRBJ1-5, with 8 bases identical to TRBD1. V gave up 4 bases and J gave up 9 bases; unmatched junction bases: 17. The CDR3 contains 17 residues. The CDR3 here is CASSWGPGQAPGGPQHF. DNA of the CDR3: TGTGCCAGCAGTTGGGGTCCGGGACAGGCCCCGGGGGGGCCCCAGCATTTT.

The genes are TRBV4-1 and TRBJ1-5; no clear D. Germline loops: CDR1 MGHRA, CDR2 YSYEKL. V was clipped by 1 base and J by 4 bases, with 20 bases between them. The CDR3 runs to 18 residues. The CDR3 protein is CASSQGMVDPFFNQPQHF. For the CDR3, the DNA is TGCGCCAGCAGCCAAGGAATGGTGGACCCCTTTTTTAATCAGCCCCAGCATTTT.

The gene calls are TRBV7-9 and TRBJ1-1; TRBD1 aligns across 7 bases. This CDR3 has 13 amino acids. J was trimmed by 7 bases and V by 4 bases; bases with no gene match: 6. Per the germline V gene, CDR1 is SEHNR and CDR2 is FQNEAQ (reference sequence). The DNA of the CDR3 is TGTGCCAGCAGCTATGGGACAGCCTTTGAAGCTTTCTTT. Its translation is CASSYGTAFEAFF.

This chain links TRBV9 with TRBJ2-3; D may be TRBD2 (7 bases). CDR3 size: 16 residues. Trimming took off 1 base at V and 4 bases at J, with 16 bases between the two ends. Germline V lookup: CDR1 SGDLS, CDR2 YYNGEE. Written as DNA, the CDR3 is TGTGCCAGCAGCGTATTAGGGGGGGGGGCTGCAGATACGCAGTATTTT. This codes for CASSVLGGGAADTQYF.

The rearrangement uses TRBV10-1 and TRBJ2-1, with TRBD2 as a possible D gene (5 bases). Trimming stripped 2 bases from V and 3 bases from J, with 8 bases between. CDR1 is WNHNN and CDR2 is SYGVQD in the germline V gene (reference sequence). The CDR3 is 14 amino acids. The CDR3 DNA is TGCGCCAGCAGTGAGGATAGCGTCTACAATGAGCAGTTCTTC. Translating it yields CASSEDSVYNEQFF.

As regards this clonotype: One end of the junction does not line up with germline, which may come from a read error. This CDR3 reads CAGSDRGYGYTF. The CDR3 DNA reads TGTGCCGGCAGTGACCGTGGCTATGGCTACACCTTC. V and J are TRBV12-3 or TRBV12-4 and TRBJ1-2; D is uncertain. This CDR3 region has 12 residues.

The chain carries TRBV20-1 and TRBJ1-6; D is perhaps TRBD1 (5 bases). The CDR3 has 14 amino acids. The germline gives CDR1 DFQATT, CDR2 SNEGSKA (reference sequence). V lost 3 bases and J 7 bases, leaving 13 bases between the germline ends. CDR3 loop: CSARGVFRNSPLHF. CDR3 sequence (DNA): TGCAGTGCTAGGGGGGTATTTAGGAATTCACCCCTCCACTTT.

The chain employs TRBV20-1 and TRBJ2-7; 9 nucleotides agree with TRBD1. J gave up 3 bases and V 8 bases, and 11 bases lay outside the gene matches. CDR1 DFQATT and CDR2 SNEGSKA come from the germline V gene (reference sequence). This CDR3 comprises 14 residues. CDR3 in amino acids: CSTSSGQGNYEQYF. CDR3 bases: TGCAGTACCTCCTCGGGACAGGGAAACTACGAGCAGTACTTC.

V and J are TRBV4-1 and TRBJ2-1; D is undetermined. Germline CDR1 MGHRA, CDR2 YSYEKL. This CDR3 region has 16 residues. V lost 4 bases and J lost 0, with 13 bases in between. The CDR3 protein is CASSLAVLNSYNEQFF. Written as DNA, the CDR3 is TGCGCCAGCAGCCTAGCCGTACTCAACTCCTACAATGAGCAGTTCTTC.

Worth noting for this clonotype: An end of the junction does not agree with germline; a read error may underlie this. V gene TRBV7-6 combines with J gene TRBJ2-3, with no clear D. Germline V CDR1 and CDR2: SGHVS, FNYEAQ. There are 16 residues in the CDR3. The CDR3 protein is CANSPLGVAGTDTQYF. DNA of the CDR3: TGTGCCAACAGCCCCCTAGGAGTCGCGGGCACAGATACGCAGTATTTT.

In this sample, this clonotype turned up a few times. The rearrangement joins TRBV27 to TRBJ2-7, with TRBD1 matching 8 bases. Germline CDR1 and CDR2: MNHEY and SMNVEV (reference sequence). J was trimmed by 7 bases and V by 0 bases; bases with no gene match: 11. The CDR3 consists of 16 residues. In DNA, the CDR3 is TGTGCCAGCAGTTTATCGACGACAGGGGTGGACAGGGAGCAGTACTTC. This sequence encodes CASSLSTTGVDREQYF.

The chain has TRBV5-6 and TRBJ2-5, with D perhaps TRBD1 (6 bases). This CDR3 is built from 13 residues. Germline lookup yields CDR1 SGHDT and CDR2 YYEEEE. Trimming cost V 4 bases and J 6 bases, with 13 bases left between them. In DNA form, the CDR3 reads TGTGCCAGCAGCCTGGGGGCGCGGAAGACCCAGTACTTC. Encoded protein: CASSLGARKTQYF. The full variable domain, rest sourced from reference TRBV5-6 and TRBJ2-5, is DAGVTQSPTHLIKTRGQQVTLRCSPKSGHDTVSWYQQALGQGPQFIFQYYEEEERQRGNFPDRFSGHQFPNYSSELNVNALLLGDSALYLCASSLGARKTQYFGPGTRLLVL.

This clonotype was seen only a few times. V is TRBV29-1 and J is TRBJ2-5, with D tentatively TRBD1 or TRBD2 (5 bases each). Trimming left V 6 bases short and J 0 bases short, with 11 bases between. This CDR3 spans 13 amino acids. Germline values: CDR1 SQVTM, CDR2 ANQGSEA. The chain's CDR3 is CSVGRQYQETQYF. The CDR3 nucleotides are TGCAGCGTGGGACGGCAGTACCAAGAGACCCAGTACTTC.

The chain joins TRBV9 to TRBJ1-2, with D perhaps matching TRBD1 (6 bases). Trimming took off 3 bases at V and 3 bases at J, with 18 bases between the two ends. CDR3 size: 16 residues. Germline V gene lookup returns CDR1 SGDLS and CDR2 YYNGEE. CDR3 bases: TGTGCCAGCAGCGCAGAAGCTCAGGGGATCGACTATGGCTACACCTTC. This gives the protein CASSAEAQGIDYGYTF.

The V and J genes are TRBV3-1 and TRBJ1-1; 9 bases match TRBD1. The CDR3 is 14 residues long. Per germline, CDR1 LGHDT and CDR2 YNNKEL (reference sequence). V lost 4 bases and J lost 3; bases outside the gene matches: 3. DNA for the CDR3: TGTGCCAGCAGCCGGACAGGGGCGTACACTGAAGCTTTCTTT. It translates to CASSRTGAYTEAFF.

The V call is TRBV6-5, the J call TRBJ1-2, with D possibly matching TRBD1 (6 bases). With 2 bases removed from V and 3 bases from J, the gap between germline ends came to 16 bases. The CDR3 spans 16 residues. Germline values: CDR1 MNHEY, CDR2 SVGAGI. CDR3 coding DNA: TGTGCCAGCAGTTACGAGACCAGGGGTTCGTACTATGGCTACACCTTC. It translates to CASSYETRGSYYGYTF.

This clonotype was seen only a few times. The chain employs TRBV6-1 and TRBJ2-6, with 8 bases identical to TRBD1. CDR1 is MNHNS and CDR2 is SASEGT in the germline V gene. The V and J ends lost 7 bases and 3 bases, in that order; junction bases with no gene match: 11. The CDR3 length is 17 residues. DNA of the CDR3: TGTGCCAGCACACGAGGCAGGGGGCGTGGTGGGGCCAACGTCCTGACTTTC. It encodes CASTRGRGRGGANVLTF.

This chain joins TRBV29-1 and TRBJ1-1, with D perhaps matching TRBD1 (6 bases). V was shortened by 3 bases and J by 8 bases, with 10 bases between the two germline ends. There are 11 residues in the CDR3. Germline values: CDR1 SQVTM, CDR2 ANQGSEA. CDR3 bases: TGCAGCGTTGAGGGGGCCAGAGAAGCTTTCTTT. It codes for CSVEGAREAFF.

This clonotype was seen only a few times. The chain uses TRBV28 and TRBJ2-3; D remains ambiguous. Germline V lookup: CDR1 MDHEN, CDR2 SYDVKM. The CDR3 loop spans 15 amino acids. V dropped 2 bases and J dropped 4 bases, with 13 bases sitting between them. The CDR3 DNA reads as TGTGCCAGCAGTTTAATCGGAGCCGACGCAGATACGCAGTATTTT. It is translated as CASSLIGADADTQYF.

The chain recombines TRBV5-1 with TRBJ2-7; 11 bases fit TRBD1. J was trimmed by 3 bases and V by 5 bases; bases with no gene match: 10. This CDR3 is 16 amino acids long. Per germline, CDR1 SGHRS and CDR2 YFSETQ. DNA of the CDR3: TGCGCCAGCAGGTATACCGGGACAGGGGGAAACTACGAGCAGTACTTC. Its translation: CASRYTGTGGNYEQYF.

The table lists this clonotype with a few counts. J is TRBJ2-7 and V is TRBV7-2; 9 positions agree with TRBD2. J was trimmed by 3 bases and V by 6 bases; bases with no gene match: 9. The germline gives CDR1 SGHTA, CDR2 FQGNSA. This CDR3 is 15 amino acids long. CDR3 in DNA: TGTGCCAGCAGTGACCTAGCGGGGCCCTACTACGAGCAGTACTTC. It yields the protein CASSDLAGPYYEQYF. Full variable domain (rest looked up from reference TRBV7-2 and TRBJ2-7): GAGVSQSPSNKVTEKGKDVELRCDPISGHTALYWYRQSLGQGLEFLIYFQGNSAPDKSGLPSDRFSAERTGGSVSTLTIQRTQQEDSAVYLCASSDLAGPYYEQYFGPGTRLTVT.

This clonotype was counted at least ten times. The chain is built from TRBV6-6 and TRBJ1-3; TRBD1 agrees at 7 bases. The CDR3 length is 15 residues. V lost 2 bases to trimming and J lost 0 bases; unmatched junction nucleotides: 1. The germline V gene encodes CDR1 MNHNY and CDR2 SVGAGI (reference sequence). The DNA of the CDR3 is TGTGCCAGCAGTTACGACAGGGCCTCTGGAAACACCATATATTTT. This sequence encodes CASSYDRASGNTIYF.

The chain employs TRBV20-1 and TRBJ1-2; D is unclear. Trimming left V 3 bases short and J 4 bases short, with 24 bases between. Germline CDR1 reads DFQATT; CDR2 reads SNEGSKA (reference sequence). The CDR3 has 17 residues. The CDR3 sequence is CSARIRTTGSEIYGYTF. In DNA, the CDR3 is TGCAGTGCTAGGATTCGGACCACGGGCAGCGAAATCTATGGCTACACCTTC.